Listed here are 20 T cell receptor beta chains from one sample, sequenced in a study of glioma-infiltrating T cells. Amplification of TCR alpha and beta CDR3 regions from RNA used iRepertoire nested multiplex PCR. TCRdb re-derived calls from the multiplex PCR reads in MiXCR, one entry per CDR3 protein. Of about 89,000 distinct CDR3 sequences detected, about 23% appear once; the ten largest clones hold under 8.5%. Sequencing was performed on glioma tissue, nonneoplastic brain tissue, or PBMCs (not recorded which). Receptors originate from a human donor with low-grade glioma or glioblastoma, undergoing nonglioma brain surgery, or in good health (not recorded which).

V is TRBV3-1 and J is TRBJ1-1, with D perhaps TRBD1 (5 bases). The CDR3 extends over 16 amino acids. The ends were cut back, 5 bases at V and 4 bases at J, with 20 bases in the middle. CDR1 and CDR2 (germline): LGHDT, YNNKEL (reference sequence). CDR3 amino acids: CASSALGGPEGTEAFF. The CDR3 DNA follows: TGTGCCAGCAGCGCCCTGGGGGGTCCGGAGGGCACTGAAGCTTTCTTT. Based on the CDR3 plus reference TRBV3-1 and TRBJ1-1, the full variable domain is DTAVSQTPKYLVTQMGNDKSIKCEQNLGHDTMYWYKQDSKKFLKIMFSYNNKELIINETVPNRFSPKSPDKAHLNLHINSLELGDSAVYFCASSALGGPEGTEAFFGQGTRLTVV.

Many counts were recorded for this clonotype. This CDR3 reads CAIRFTSGSMNTGELFF. The CDR3 coding sequence is TGTGCCATCAGGTTTACTAGCGGGAGCATGAACACCGGGGAGCTGTTTTTT. The V gene is TRBV10-3, the J gene TRBJ2-2, with TRBD2 identical over 11 bases. Germline CDR1 reads ENHRY; CDR2 reads SYGVKD. V shed 6 bases and J 1 base; nucleotides not matched to a gene: 7. The CDR3 sequence is 17 residues long.

This clonotype was detected ten times or more. V is TRBV2 and J is TRBJ1-2, with TRBD1 matching 10 bases. V lost 2 bases and J lost 7; bases outside the gene matches: 10. This CDR3 is built from 16 residues. The V gene's germline CDR1 is SNHLY and CDR2 FYNNEI. DNA of the CDR3: TGTGCCAGCAGTGAATTTCGGAGAGACAGGGGGCTTGGCTACACCTTC. It is translated as CASSEFRRDRGLGYTF.

For this clonotype: Since a much larger clone is just one base distant, this may be a read error. This sequence joins TRBV4-2 and TRBJ2-1; D gene unclear. The CDR3 runs 17 residues. The germline V gene encodes CDR1 LGHNA and CDR2 YNFKEQ. The V end was cut by 2 bases, the J end by 0 bases, with 14 bases between. The chain's CDR3 is CASSQRRMETSYNEQFF. The CDR3 nucleotides are TGTGCCAGCAGCCAAAGGCGGATGGAGACCTCCTACAATGAGCAGTTCTTC.

In this sample, this clonotype turned up many times. The chain joins TRBV19 to TRBJ1-2; the D gene is possibly TRBD1 (5 bases). The V gene's germline CDR1 is LNHDA and CDR2 SQIVND (reference sequence). V was clipped by 6 bases and J by 2 bases, with 16 bases between them. The length of the CDR3 is 15 residues. CDR3 nucleotides: TGTGCCAGTAGCCTTGGGACGCAGGGCAACTATGGCTACACCTTC. Amino acids: CASSLGTQGNYGYTF.

Ten or more counts support this clonotype. This sequence joins TRBV20-1 and TRBJ2-1; D is unclear. The CDR3 has 12 amino acids. V lost 4 bases to trimming and J lost 6 bases, with 10 bases between them. Germline V lookup: CDR1 DFQATT, CDR2 SNEGSKA (reference sequence). CDR3 residues: CSAMATANEQFF. For the CDR3, the DNA is TGCAGTGCTATGGCTACAGCCAATGAGCAGTTCTTC.

V gene TRBV3-1 combines with J gene TRBJ2-1, with D uncertain. V was trimmed by 1 base and J by 4 bases, leaving 11 bases between them. CDR3 length equals 15 residues. Germline lookup yields CDR1 LGHDT and CDR2 YNNKEL (reference sequence). This CDR3 reads CASSQAQDDYNEQFF. The CDR3, as DNA: TGTGCCAGCAGCCAAGCTCAGGACGATTACAATGAGCAGTTCTTC.

This clonotype occurred many times. The V and J genes are TRBV15 and TRBJ2-1; 8 bases match TRBD1. This CDR3 is built from 15 residues. Germline values: CDR1 LNHNV, CDR2 YYDKDF (reference sequence). V was clipped by 4 bases and J by 8 bases; unmatched bases: 10. This CDR3 is CATSTLDEQGDEQFF. CDR3 DNA sequence: TGTGCCACCAGCACACTAGACGAACAGGGGGATGAGCAGTTCTTC.

About this clonotype: A much more abundant neighbour one base away suggests this may be a read error. The V and J genes are TRBV7-9 and TRBJ2-1; D perhaps matches TRBD2 (6 bases). The CDR3 consists of 15 residues. Germline V gene lookup returns CDR1 SEHNR and CDR2 FQNEAQ (reference sequence). The chain's CDR3 is CASSLLEGKQNEQSF. The CDR3 DNA reads as TGTGCCAGCAGCTTATTGGAGGGAAAACAGAATGAGCAGTCCTTC.

This clonotype has just a few counts. The chain carries TRBV7-6 and TRBJ2-7; no definite D call. The CDR3 extends over 13 amino acids. Per germline, CDR1 SGHVS and CDR2 FNYEAQ. Trimming pared 5 bases from V and 1 base from J, leaving 9 bases between. The CDR3 nucleotides read TGTGCCAGCAGCCCTATTAGTTCCTACGAGCAGTACTTC. Translating it yields CASSPISSYEQYF.

This clonotype appeared many times. This chain links TRBV18 with TRBJ2-3; 11 nucleotides align to TRBD1. This CDR3 has 15 residues. Per the germline V gene, CDR1 is KGHSH and CDR2 is LQKENI. With V trimmed by 3 bases and J by 5 bases, 4 bases remained unmatched. The CDR3 protein is CASSPGQGAGDTQYF. CDR3 nucleotide sequence: TGTGCCAGCTCACCCGGACAGGGGGCCGGAGATACGCAGTATTTT.

In its sample, this clonotype was seen a few times. This could be a read error, since a much larger clone is one nucleotide away. The chain recombines TRBV20-1 with TRBJ1-2, with 11 bases that match TRBD1. The CDR3 covers 15 residues. CDR1 and CDR2 from the germline V gene are DFQATT and SNEGSKA (reference sequence). V was pared by 1 base and J by 12 bases, with 13 bases of the junction left unmatched. CDR3 loop: CSARGGQGGVMGHTF. DNA of the CDR3: TGCAGTGCTAGAGGGGGACAGGGGGGCGTTATGGGCCACACCTTC.

This clonotype was counted many times. The chain carries TRBV4-1 and TRBJ1-1, with D unresolved. V lost 4 bases and J lost 4, with 16 bases in between. In germline, CDR1 is MGHRA, CDR2 YSYEKL. This CDR3 is built from 15 residues. CDR3 residues: CASSRRSPALTEAFF. The CDR3 bases are TGCGCCAGCAGCCGCCGGAGCCCGGCGCTCACTGAAGCTTTCTTT.

The chain uses TRBV3-1 and TRBJ2-5; no definite D call. V dropped 1 base and J dropped 4 bases, with 16 bases sitting between them. The CDR3 loop spans 16 amino acids. Germline-derived CDR1 and CDR2 are LGHDT and YNNKEL (reference sequence). The CDR3 DNA follows: TGTGCCAGCAGCCAAGGAATCCGAGAATGGCGAGAGACCCAGTACTTC. Translating gives CASSQGIREWRETQYF.

In this sample, this clonotype turned up many times. V gene TRBV18 combines with J gene TRBJ1-2; 11 positions match TRBD1. Germline CDR1 KGHSH, CDR2 LQKENI. The CDR3 extends over 16 amino acids. V was pared by 3 bases and J by 2 bases, with 5 bases of the junction left unmatched. In nucleotides, the CDR3 is TGTGCCAGCTCACCGGGACAGGGGGGTATCAACTATGGCTACACCTTC. Amino acid sequence: CASSPGQGGINYGYTF. The entire variable domain, with the rest obtained from reference TRBV18 and TRBJ1-2, is as follows: NAGVMQNPRHLVRRRGQEARLRCSPMKGHSHVYWYRQLPEEGLKFMVYLQKENIIDESGMPKERFSAEFPKEGPSILRIQQVVRGDSAAYFCASSPGQGGINYGYTFGSGTRLTVV.

This clonotype occurred many times. The CDR3 nucleotides read TGTGCCAGCAGCCCTCGACCCTTCTCTGGAAACACCATATATTTT. Amino acid sequence: CASSPRPFSGNTIYF. The gene calls are TRBV7-2 and TRBJ1-3; D not resolved. V shed 5 bases and J shed 0 bases, with 11 bases lying between them. Germline CDR1 is SGHTA and CDR2 is FQGNSA. CDR3 length equals 15 residues.

DNA of the CDR3: TGTGCCACCAGAGCGACAGGGGCCACTGAAGCTTTCTTT. Its translation: CATRATGATEAFF. V and J are TRBV24-1 and TRBJ1-1; 8 bases fit TRBD1. The CDR3 is 13 amino acids. In germline, CDR1 is KGHDR, CDR2 SFDVKD. V was pared by 7 bases and J by 4 bases, with 4 bases of the junction left unmatched.

This clonotype was counted many times. The chain joins TRBV11-2 to TRBJ2-3; 9 nucleotides match TRBD2. Per germline, CDR1 SGHAT and CDR2 FQNNGV. The J segment lost 3 bases and the V segment lost 1 base, leaving 5 bases of the junction unmatched. This CDR3 spans 16 amino acids. CDR3 sequence: CASSLVAGGRTDTQYF. The CDR3 region has the DNA TGTGCCAGCAGCTTAGTGGCGGGGGGGCGGACAGATACGCAGTATTTT. Drawing the rest from reference TRBV11-2 and TRBJ2-3, the complete variable domain is EAGVAQSPRYKIIEKRQSVAFWCNPISGHATLYWYQQILGQGPKLLIQFQNNGVVDDSQLPKDRFSAERLKGVDSTLKIQPAKLEDSAVYLCASSLVAGGRTDTQYFGPGTRLTVL.

Ten or more counts support this clonotype. The chain is built from TRBV7-8 and TRBJ2-7; D is unresolved. From germline, CDR1 is SGHVS and CDR2 FQNEAQ. The germline V and J ends were trimmed by 4 bases and 4 bases, with 5 bases remaining between them. This CDR3 comprises 11 residues. CDR3 region: CASSSWYEQYF. CDR3 sequence (DNA): TGTGCCAGCAGCTCTTGGTACGAGCAGTACTTC.

The chain employs TRBV5-6 and TRBJ1-5; D might be TRBD1 (5 bases). Germline lookup yields CDR1 SGHDT and CDR2 YYEEEE. Between the trimmed V and J ends, which lost 4 bases and 3 bases, there was a span of 14 bases. This CDR3 comprises 15 residues. CDR3 DNA sequence: TGTGCCAGCAGCCTCGACAGTGGTCCCAATCAGCCCCAGCATTTT. Protein sequence: CASSLDSGPNQPQHF.